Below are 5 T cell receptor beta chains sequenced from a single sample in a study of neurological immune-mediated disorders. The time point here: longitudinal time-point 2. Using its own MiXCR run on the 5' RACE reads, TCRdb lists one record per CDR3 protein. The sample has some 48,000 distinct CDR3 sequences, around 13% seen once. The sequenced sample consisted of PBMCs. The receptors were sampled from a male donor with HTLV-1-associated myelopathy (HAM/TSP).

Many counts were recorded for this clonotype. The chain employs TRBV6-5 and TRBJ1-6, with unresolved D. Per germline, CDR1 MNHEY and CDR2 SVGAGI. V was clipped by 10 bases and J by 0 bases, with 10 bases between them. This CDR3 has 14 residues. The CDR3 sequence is CATTGSSYNSPLHF. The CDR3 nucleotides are TGTGCCACCACCGGGAGCTCCTATAATTCACCCCTCCACTTT.

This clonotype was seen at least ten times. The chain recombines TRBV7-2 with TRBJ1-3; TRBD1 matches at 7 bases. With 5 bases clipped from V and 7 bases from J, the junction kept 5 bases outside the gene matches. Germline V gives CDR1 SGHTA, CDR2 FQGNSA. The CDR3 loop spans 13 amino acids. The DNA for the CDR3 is TGTGCCAGCAGCACTACGACAGGGAACACCATATATTTT. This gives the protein CASSTTTGNTIYF.

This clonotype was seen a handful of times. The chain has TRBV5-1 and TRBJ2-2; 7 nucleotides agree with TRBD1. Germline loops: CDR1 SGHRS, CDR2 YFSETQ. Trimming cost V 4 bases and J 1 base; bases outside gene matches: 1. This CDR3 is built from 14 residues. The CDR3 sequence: CASSRQGNTGELFF. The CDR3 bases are TGCGCCAGCAGCCGACAGGGGAACACCGGGGAGCTGTTTTTT.

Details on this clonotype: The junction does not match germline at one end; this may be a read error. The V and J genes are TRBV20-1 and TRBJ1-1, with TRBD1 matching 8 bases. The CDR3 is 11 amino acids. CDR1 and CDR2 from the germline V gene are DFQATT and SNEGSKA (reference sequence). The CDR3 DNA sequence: TGCAGTGTTAGAAGGACAGGGAAAGCTTTCTTT. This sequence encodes CSVRRTGKAFF.

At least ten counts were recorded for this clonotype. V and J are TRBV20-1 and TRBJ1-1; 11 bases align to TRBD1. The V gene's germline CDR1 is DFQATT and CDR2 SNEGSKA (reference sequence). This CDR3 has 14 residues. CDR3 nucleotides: TGCAGGGTGGACAGGGGGCGGGGAGACACTGAAGCTTTCTTT. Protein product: CRVDRGRGDTEAFF.